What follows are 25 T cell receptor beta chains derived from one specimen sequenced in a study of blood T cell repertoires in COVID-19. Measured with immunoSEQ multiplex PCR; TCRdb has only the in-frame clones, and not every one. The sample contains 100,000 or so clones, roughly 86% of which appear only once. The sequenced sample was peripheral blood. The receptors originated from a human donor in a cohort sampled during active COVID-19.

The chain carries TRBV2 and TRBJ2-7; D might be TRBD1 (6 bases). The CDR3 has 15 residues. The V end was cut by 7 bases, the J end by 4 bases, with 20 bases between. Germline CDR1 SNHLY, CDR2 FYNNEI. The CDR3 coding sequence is TGTGCCAGCACTCCAACACAGGGACCAGGGTACGAGCAGTACTTC. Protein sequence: CASTPTQGPGYEQYF.

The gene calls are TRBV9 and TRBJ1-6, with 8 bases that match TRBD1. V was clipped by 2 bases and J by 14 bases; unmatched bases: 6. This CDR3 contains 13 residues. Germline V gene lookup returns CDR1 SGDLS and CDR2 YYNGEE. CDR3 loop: CASSVTDRETLHF. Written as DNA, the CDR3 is TGTGCCAGCAGCGTTACGGACAGGGAGACCCTCCACTTT. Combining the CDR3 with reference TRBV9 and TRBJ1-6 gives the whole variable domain DSGVTQTPKHLITATGQRVTLRCSPRSGDLSVYWYQQSLDQGLQFLIQYYNGEERAKGNILERFSAQQFPDLHSELNLSSLELGDSALYFCASSVTDRETLHFGNGTRLTVT.

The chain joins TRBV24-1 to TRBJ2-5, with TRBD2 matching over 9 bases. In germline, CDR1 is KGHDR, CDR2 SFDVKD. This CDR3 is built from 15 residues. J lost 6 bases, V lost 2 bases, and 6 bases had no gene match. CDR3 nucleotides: TGTGCCACCAGTGATTCCGGGACTAGCCCAAAGACCCAGTACTTC. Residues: CATSDSGTSPKTQYF.

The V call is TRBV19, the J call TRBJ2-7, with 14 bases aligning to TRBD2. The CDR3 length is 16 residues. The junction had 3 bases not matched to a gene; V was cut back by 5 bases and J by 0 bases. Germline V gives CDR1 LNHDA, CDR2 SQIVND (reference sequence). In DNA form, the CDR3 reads TGTGCCAGTAGTCTAGGACTAGCGGGAGGCTCCTACGAGCAGTACTTC. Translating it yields CASSLGLAGGSYEQYF. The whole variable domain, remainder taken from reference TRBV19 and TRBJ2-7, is DGGITQSPKYLFRKEGQNVTLSCEQNLNHDAMYWYRQDPGQGLRLIYYSQIVNDFQKGDIAEGYSVSREKKESFPLTVTSAQKNPTAFYLCASSLGLAGGSYEQYFGPGTRLTVT.

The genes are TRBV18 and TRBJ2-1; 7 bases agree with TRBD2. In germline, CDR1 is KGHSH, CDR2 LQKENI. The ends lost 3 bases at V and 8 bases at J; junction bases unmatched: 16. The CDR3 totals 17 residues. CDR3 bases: TGTGCCAGCTCACCCTCCCTCCCCAGCGGGGTCAAGGATGAGCAGTTCTTC. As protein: CASSPSLPSGVKDEQFF.

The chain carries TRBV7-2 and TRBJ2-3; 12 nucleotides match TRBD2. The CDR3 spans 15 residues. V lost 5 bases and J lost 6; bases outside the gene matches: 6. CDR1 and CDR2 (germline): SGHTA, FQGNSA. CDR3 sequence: CASSPLAGGPDTQYF. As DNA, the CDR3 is TGTGCCAGCAGCCCCCTAGCGGGAGGGCCGGATACGCAGTATTTT.

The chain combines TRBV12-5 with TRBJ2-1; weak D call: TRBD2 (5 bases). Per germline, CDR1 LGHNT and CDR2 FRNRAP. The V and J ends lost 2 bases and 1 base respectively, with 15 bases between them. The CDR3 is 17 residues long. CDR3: CASGLILGSGSYNEQFF. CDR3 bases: TGTGCTAGTGGTTTGATACTGGGCTCGGGGTCCTACAATGAGCAGTTCTTC.

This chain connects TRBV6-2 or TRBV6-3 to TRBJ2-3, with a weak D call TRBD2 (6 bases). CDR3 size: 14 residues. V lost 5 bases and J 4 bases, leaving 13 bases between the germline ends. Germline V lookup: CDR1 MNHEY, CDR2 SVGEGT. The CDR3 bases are TGTGCCAGCAGTAGACTAGTAGGGGCAGATACGCAGTATTTT. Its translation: CASSRLVGADTQYF.

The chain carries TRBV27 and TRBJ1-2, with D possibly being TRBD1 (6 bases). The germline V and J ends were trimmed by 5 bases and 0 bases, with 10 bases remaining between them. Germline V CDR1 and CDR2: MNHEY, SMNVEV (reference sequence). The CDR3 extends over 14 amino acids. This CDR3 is CASSRTGTNYGYTF. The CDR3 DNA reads TGTGCCAGCAGTCGAACAGGGACTAACTATGGCTACACCTTC.

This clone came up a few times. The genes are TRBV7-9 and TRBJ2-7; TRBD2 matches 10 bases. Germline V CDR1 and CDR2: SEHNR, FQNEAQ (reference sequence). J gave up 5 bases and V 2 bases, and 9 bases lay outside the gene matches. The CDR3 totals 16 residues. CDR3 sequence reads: CASSLSIASGSDEQYF. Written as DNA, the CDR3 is TGTGCCAGCAGCTTAAGTATCGCTAGCGGGAGCGACGAGCAGTACTTC. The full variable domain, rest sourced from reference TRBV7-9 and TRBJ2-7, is DTGVSQNPRHKITKRGQNVTFRCDPISEHNRLYWYRQTLGQGPEFLTYFQNEAQLEKSRLLSDRFSAERPKGSFSTLEIQRTEQGDSAMYLCASSLSIASGSDEQYFGPGTRLTVT.

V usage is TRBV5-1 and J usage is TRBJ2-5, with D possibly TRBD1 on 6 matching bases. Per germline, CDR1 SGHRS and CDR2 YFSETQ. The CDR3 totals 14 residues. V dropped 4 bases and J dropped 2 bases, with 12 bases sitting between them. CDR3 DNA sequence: TGCGCCAGCAGCGTGGACAGCCTACAAGAGACCCAGTACTTC. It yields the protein CASSVDSLQETQYF.

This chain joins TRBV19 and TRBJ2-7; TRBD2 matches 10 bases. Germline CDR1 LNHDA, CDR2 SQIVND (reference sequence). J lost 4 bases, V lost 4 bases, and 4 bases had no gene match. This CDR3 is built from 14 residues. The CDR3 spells CASSTASGSYEQYF. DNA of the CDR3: TGTGCCAGTAGTACAGCTAGCGGGAGTTACGAGCAGTACTTC.

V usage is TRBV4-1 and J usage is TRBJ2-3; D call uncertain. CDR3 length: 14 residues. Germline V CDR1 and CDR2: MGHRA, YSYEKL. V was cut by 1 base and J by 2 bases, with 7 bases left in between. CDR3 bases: TGCGCCAGCAGCCAAGGAGACTCCACAGATACGCAGTATTTT. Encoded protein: CASSQGDSTDTQYF.

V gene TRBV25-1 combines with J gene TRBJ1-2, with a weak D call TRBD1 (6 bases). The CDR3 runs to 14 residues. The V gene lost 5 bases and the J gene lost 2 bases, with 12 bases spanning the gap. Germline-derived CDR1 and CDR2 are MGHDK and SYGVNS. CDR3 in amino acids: CASSPQGFNYGYTF. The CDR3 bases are TGTGCCAGCAGTCCACAGGGTTTCAACTATGGCTACACCTTC.

CDR3 loop: CASSEYQRDGYTF. The CDR3, as DNA: TGTGCCAGCAGTGAATATCAACGGGATGGCTACACCTTC. The chain has TRBV6-1 and TRBJ1-2; D uncertain. CDR3 length equals 13 residues. V was shortened by 2 bases and J by 6 bases, with 10 bases between the two germline ends. Per germline, CDR1 MNHNS and CDR2 SASEGT.

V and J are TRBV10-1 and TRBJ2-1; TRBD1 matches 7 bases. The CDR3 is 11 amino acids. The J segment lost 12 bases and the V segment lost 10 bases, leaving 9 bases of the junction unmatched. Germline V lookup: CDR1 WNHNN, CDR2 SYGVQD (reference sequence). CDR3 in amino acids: CAILCRQGQFF. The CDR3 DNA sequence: TGCGCCATCCTATGTAGACAGGGGCAGTTCTTC.

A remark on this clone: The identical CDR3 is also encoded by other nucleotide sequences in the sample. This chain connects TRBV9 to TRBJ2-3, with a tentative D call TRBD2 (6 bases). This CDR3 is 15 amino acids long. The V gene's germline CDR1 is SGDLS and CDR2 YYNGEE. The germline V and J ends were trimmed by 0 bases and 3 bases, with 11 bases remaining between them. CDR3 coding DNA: TGTGCCAGCAGCGTAGTCGGGAGCGGGACAGATACGCAGTATTTT. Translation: CASSVVGSGTDTQYF.

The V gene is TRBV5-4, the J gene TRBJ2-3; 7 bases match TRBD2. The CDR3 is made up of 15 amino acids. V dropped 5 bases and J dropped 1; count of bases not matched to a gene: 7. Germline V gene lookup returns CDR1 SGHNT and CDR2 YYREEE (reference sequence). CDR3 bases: TGTGCCAGCAGTCCCCCCCTAGCGGGCACAGATACGCAGTATTTT. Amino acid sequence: CASSPPLAGTDTQYF.

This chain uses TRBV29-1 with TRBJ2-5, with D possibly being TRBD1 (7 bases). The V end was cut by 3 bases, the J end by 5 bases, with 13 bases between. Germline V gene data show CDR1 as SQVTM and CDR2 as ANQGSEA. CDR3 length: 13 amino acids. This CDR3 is CSVDLAGQETQYF. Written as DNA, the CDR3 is TGCAGCGTTGATCTCGCGGGACAGGAGACCCAGTACTTC.

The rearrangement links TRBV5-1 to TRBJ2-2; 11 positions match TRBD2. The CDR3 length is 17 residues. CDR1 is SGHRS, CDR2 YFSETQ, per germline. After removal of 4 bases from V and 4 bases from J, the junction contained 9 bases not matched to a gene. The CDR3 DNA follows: TGCGCCAGCAGCCACGTAGCGGGAGGGATGACCACCGGGGAGCTGTTTTTT. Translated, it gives CASSHVAGGMTTGELFF.

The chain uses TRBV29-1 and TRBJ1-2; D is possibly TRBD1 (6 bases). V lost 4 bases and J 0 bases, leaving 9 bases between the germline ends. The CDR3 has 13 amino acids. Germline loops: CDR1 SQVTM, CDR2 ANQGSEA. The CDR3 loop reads CSVVTGANYGYTF. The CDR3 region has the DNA TGCAGCGTTGTGACAGGAGCTAACTATGGCTACACCTTC.

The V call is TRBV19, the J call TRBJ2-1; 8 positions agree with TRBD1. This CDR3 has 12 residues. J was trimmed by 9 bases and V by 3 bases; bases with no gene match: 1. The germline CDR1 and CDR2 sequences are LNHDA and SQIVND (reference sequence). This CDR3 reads CASSIGQGEQFF. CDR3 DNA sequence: TGTGCCAGTAGTATCGGACAGGGTGAGCAGTTCTTC.

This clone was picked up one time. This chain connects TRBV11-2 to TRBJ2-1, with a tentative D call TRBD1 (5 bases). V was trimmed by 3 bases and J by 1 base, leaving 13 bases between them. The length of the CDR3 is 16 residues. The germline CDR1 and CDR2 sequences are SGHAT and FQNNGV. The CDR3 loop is CASSFLGEWSYNEQFF. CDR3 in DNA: TGTGCCAGCAGCTTCTTAGGGGAATGGTCCTACAATGAGCAGTTCTTC.

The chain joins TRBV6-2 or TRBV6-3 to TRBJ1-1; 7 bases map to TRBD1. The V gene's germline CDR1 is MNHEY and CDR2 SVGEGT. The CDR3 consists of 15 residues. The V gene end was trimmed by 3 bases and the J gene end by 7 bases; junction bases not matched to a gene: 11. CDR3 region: CASSYGQALSIEAFF. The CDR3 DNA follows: TGTGCCAGCAGTTATGGACAGGCCTTATCTATTGAAGCTTTCTTT.

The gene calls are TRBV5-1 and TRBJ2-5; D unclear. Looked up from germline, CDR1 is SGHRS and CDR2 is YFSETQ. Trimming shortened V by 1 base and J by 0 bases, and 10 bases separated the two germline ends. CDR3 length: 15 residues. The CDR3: CASSLRRQDQETQYF. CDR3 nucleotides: TGCGCCAGCAGCTTGAGACGCCAGGACCAAGAGACCCAGTACTTC. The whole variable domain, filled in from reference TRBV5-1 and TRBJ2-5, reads KAGVTQTPRYLIKTRGQQVTLSCSPISGHRSVSWYQQTPGQGLQFLFEYFSETQRNKGNFPGRFSGRQFSNSRSEMNVSTLELGDSALYLCASSLRRQDQETQYFGPGTRLLVL.